One T cell receptor beta chain is described in this entry. Its antigen is unidentified. This sample was included in a study of long-term antiretroviral therapy in people with HIV. Study-level points and caveats: Information on adherence, resistance and therapy changes was unavailable. An increase in diversity followed ART, yet levels stayed below transplant donor controls. HIV repertoires showed narrower CDR3 length ranges than controls.

The CDR3 consists of 15 residues. Trimming removed 3 bases at V and 2 bases at J, with 11 bases between. Germline values: CDR1 MNHNS, CDR2 SASEGT. Every donor contributed at least one pre-ART and at least two post-ART PBMC samples. Sequencing used immunoSEQ v3.0 at survey level. The assay was immunoSEQ multiplex PCR, and TCRdb's table has in-frame clones only and misses some. The sample holds about 28,000 clones, more than 85% seen once. Source: unsorted PBMCs, taken 6.2 years after starting antiretroviral therapy. V is TRBV6-1 and J is TRBJ1-5; a weak D match, TRBD1 (5 bases). The sequence came from a man aged 35 to 55 with HIV. The CDR3: CASSEWGTGNQPQHF. The CDR3 DNA reads as TGTGCCAGCAGTGAGTGGGGGACTGGCAATCAGCCCCAGCATTTT.